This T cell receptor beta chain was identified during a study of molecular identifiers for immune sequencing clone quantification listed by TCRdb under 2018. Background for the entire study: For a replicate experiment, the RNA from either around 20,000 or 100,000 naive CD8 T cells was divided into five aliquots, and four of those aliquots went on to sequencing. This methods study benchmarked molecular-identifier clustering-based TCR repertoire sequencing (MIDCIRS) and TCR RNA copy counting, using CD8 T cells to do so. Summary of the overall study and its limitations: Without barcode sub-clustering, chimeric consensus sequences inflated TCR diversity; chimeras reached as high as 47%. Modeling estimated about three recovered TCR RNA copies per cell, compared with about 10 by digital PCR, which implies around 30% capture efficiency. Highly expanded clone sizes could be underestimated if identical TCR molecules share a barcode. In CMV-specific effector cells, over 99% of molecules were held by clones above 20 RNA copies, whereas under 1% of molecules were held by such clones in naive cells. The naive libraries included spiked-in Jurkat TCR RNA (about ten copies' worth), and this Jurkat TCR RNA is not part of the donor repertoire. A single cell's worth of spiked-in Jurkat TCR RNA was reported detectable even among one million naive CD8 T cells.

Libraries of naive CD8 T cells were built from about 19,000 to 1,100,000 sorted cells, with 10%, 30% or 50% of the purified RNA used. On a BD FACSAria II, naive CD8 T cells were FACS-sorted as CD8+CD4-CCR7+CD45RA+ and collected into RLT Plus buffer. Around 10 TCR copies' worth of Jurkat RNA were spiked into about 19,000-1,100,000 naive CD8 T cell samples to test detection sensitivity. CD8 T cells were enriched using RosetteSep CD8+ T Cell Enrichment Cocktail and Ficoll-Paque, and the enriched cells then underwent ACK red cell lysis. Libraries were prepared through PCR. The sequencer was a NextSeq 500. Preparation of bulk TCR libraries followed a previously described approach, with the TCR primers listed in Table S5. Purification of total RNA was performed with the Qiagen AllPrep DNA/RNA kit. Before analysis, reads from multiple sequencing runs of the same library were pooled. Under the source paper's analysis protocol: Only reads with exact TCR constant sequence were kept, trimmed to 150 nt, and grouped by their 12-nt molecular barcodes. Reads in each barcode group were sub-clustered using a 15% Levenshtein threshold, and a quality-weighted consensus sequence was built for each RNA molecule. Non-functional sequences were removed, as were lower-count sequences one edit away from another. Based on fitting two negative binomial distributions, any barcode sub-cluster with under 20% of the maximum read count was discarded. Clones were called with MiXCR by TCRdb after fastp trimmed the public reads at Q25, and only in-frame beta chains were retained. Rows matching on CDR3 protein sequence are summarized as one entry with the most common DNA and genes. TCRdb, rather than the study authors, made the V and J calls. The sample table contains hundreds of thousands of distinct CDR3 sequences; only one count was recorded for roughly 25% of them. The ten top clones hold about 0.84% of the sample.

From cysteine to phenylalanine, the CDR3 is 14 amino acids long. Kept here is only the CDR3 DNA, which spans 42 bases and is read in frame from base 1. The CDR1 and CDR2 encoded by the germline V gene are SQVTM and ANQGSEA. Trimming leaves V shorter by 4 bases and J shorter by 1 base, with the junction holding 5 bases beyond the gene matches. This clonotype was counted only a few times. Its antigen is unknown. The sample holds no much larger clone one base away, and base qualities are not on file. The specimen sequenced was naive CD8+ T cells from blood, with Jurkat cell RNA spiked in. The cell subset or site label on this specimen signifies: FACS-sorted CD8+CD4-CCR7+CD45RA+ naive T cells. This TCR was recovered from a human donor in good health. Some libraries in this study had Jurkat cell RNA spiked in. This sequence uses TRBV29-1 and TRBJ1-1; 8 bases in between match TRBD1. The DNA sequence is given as TGCAGCGTTGGGGGGACAGGTGGGAACACTGAAGCTTTCTTT. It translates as CSVGGTGGNTEAFF.